The T cell receptor beta chain under discussion was sequenced for a study of beta chain features in type 1 diabetes. Reverse transcription of all isolated RNA meant that expressed TCRB transcripts were sequenced. The repertoire was sequenced with immunoSEQ multiplex PCR; TCRdb's copy has only in-frame clones and lacks some. The sample holds roughly 500,000 clones; more than 9.5% are singletons and the top ten take over 0.04%. The clonotype originates from a woman under 30 in good health. Source material: naive CD4+ T cells from blood.

Here the CDR3 reads CASMAGSSPETQYF. In nucleotides, the CDR3 is TGTGCCAGCATGGCAGGGTCGTCCCCAGAGACCCAGTACTTC. The chain links TRBV5-4 to TRBJ2-5, with a weak D call TRBD1 (5 bases). Germline assignment: CDR1 SGHNT and CDR2 YYREEE (reference sequence). This CDR3 is built from 14 residues. V dropped 6 bases and J dropped 4 bases, with 16 bases sitting between them.